This T cell receptor (beta chain) originates from a study of control samples from healthy donors and cancer patients. Per the germline V gene, CDR1 is LGHDT and CDR2 is YNNKEL (reference sequence). The CDR3 runs 13 residues. Trimming cost V 6 bases and J 7 bases; bases outside gene matches: 5. Data came from immunoSEQ multiplex PCR; TCRdb stores just in-frame clones and leaves some out. The profile shows 75,000 to 90,000 clones, about 88% of them singletons. The sequenced material came from blood. The TCR sequence derives from a man between 45 and 60 years old in good health. The chain uses TRBV3-1 (or the pseudogene TRBV3-2) and TRBJ2-1; 8 nucleotides match TRBD2. Here the CDR3 reads CASRRGGGNEQFF. The CDR3, as DNA: TGTGCCAGCAGACGAGGCGGGGGGAATGAGCAGTTCTTC.